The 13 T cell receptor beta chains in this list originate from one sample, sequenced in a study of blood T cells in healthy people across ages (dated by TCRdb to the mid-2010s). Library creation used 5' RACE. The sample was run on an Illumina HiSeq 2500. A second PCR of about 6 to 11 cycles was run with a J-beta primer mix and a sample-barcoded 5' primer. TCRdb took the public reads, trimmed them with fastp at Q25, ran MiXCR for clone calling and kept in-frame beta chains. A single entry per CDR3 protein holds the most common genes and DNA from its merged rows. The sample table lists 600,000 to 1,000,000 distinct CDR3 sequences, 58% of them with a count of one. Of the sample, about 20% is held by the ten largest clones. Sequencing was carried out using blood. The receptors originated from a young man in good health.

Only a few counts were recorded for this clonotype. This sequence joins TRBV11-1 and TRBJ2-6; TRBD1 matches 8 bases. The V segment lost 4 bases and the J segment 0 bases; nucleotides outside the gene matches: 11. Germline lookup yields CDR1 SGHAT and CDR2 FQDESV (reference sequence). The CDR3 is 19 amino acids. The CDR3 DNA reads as TGTGCCAGCAGCTCCCCCAGGGACAGGTCGAGCTCTGGGGCCAACGTCCTGACTTTC. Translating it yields CASSSPRDRSSSGANVLTF.

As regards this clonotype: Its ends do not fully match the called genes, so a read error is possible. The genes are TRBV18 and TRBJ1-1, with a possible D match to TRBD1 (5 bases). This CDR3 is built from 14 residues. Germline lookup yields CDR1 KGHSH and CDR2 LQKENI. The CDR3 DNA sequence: TGTGCCAGCTCCCCACAGGTAGTGAACACTGAAGCTTTCTTT. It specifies CASSPQVVNTEAFF.

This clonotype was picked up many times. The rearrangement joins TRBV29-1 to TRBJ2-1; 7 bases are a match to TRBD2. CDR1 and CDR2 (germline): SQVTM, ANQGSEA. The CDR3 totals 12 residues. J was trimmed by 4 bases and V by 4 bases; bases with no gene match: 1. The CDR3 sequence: CSVGDYYNEQFF. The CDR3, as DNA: TGCAGCGTTGGGGACTATTACAATGAGCAGTTCTTC.

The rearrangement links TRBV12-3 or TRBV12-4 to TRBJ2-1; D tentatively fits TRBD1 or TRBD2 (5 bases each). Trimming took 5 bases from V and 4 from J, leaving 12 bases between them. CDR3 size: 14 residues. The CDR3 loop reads CASSRRDQYNEQFF. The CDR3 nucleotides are TGTGCCAGCAGTCGTAGGGACCAATACAATGAGCAGTTCTTC.

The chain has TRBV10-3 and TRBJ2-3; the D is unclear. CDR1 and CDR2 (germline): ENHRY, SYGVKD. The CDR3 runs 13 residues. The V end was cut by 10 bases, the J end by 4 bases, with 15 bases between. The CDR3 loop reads CATSVPSADTQYF. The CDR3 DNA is TGTGCCACTTCAGTGCCCAGCGCAGATACGCAGTATTTT.

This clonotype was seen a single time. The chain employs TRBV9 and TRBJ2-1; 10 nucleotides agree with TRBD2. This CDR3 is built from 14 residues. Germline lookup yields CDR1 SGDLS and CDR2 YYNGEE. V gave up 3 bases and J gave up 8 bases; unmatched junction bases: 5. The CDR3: CASSALAGGHEQFF. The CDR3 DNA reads TGTGCCAGCAGCGCTTTAGCGGGAGGTCATGAGCAGTTCTTC.

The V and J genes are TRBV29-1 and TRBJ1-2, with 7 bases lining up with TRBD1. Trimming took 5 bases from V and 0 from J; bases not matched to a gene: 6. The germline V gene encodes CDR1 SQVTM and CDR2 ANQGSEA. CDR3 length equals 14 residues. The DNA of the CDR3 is TGCAGCGTTCCCGGGACAGATACTAACTATGGCTACACCTTC. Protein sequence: CSVPGTDTNYGYTF.

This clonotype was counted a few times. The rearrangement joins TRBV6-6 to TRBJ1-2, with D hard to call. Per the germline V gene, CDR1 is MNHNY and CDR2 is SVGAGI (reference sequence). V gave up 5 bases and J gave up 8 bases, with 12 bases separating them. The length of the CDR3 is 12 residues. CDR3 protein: CASSTNPGGYTF. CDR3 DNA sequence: TGTGCCAGCAGTACGAACCCGGGAGGCTACACCTTC.

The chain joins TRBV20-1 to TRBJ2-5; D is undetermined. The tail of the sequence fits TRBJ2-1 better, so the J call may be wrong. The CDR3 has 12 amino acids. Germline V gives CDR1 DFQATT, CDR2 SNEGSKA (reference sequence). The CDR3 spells CSAGQFQETQFF. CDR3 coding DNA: TGCAGTGCCGGCCAGTTCCAAGAGACCCAGTTCTTC.

DNA of the CDR3: TGTGCCAGCAGTCCCCGGGGGGAGAGTCATACGCAGTATTTT. Protein sequence: CASSPRGESHTQYF. V and J are TRBV27 and TRBJ2-3; 7 nucleotides agree with TRBD2. The CDR3 contains 14 residues. V gave up 5 bases and J gave up 7 bases; unmatched junction bases: 9. The germline gives CDR1 MNHEY, CDR2 SMNVEV (reference sequence).

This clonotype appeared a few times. The CDR3 nucleotides are TGTGCCAGCAGCTTCGGACTAGAGGCGATAGGAGAGACCCAGTACTTC. Translating it yields CASSFGLEAIGETQYF. This chain joins TRBV7-9 and TRBJ2-5; 7 nucleotides match TRBD2. Germline trimming cut 3 bases from V and 4 bases from J; bases unmatched to any gene: 11. The germline V gene encodes CDR1 SEHNR and CDR2 FQNEAQ (reference sequence). This CDR3 has 16 amino acids. Using reference TRBV7-9 and TRBJ2-5 for the parts outside the CDR3, the full variable domain is DTGVSQNPRHKITKRGQNVTFRCDPISEHNRLYWYRQTLGQGPEFLTYFQNEAQLEKSRLLSDRFSAERPKGSFSTLEIQRTEQGDSAMYLCASSFGLEAIGETQYFGPGTRLLVL.

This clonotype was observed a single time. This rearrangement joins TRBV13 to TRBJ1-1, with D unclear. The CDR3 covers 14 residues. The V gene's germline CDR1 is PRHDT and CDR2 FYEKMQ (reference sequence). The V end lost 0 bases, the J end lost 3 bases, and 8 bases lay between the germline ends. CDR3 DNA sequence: TGTGCCAGCAGCTTAGGGCAGGCCTACACTGAAGCTTTCTTT. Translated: CASSLGQAYTEAFF.

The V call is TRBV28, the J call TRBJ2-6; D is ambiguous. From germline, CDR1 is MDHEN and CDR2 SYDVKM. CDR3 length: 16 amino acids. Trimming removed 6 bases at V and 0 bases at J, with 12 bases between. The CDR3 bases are TGTGCCAGCAGATATACCACAGTCTCTGGGGCCAACGTCCTGACTTTC. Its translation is CASRYTTVSGANVLTF.